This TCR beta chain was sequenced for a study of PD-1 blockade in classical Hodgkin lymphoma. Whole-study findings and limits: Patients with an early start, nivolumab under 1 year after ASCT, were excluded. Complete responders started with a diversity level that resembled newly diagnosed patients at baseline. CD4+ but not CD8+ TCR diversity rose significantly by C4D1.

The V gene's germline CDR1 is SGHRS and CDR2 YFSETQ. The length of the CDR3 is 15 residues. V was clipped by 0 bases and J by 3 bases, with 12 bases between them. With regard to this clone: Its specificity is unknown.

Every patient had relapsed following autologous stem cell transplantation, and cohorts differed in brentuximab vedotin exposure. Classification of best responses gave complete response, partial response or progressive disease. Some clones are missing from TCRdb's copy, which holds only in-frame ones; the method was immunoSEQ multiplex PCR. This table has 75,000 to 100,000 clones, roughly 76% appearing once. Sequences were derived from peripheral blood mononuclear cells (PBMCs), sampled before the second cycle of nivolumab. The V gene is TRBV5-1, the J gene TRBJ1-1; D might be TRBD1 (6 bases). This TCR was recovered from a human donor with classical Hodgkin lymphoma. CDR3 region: CASSLGSGDYTEAFF. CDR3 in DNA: TGCGCCAGCAGCTTGGGTTCAGGGGACTACACTGAAGCTTTCTTT.